The 23 T cell receptor beta chains below were found in one sample sequenced in a study of cytomegalovirus exposure and HLA in healthy donors. PCR primers comprised 60 Vbeta and 13 Jbeta primers. Generated by immunoSEQ multiplex PCR, the TCRdb table keeps only in-frame clones and is missing some. This sample has approximately 130,000 clones, with around 85% found just once. Sequenced sample: PBMCs. Receptors were obtained from a woman aged 25 to 39 in good health and CMV-seropositive.

Written as DNA, the CDR3 is TGTGCCAGTGCGGCGGGACGGGGACATCAGCCCCAGCATTTT. Protein sequence: CASAAGRGHQPQHF. The V and J genes are TRBV28 and TRBJ1-5; D is possibly TRBD1 (5 bases). The CDR3 extends over 14 amino acids. The V end lost 9 bases, the J end lost 5 bases, and 17 bases lay between the germline ends. The germline gives CDR1 MDHEN, CDR2 SYDVKM.

This clone appeared a few times. J is TRBJ2-1 and V is TRBV29-1; 8 bases fit TRBD1. The ends lost 6 bases at V and 5 bases at J; junction bases unmatched: 9. From germline, CDR1 is SQVTM and CDR2 ANQGSEA. The CDR3 sequence is 14 residues long. Here the CDR3 reads CSVTWDRKNNEQFF. CDR3 DNA: TGCAGCGTCACTTGGGACAGGAAAAACAATGAGCAGTTCTTC.

The rearrangement uses TRBV28 and TRBJ2-6, with D perhaps TRBD1 (5 bases). V lost 5 bases and J 0 bases, leaving 8 bases between the germline ends. In germline, CDR1 is MDHEN, CDR2 SYDVKM. This CDR3 spans 15 amino acids. The CDR3 spells CASSQTVSGANVLTF. The DNA for the CDR3 is TGTGCCAGCAGTCAGACAGTCTCTGGGGCCAACGTCCTGACTTTC.

The chain combines TRBV2 with TRBJ1-4; D might be TRBD1 (5 bases). Between the trimmed V and J ends, which lost 1 base and 6 bases, there was a span of 12 bases. Per the germline V gene, CDR1 is SNHLY and CDR2 is FYNNEI. The CDR3 contains 15 residues. The CDR3 reads CASSEGGPGDEKLFF. Written as DNA, the CDR3 is TGTGCCAGCAGTGAAGGAGGTCCGGGGGATGAAAAACTGTTTTTT. Filled out from reference TRBV2 and TRBJ1-4, the complete variable domain reads EPEVTQTPSHQVTQMGQEVILRCVPISNHLYFYWYRQILGQKVEFLVSFYNNEISEKSEIFDDQFSVERPDGSNFTLKIRSTKLEDSAMYFCASSEGGPGDEKLFFGSGTQLSVL.

The chain joins TRBV29-1 to TRBJ1-2; D gene ambiguous. This CDR3 has 11 amino acids. V lost 7 bases and J 8 bases, leaving 14 bases between the germline ends. Looked up from germline, CDR1 is SQVTM and CDR2 is ANQGSEA. Here the CDR3 DNA reads TGCAGCGGCCAGACTTGGGTAGGCTACACCTTC. Its protein is CSGQTWVGYTF.

The rearrangement joins TRBV28 to TRBJ1-2; no reliable D call. V was pared by 6 bases and J by 4 bases, with 15 bases between. The CDR3 length is 14 residues. Germline V gene data show CDR1 as MDHEN and CDR2 as SYDVKM. The chain's CDR3 is CASRPGSSGYGYTF. CDR3 DNA: TGTGCCAGCAGACCGGGATCCTCGGGCTATGGCTACACCTTC.

The V and J genes are TRBV18 and TRBJ2-3; 10 bases align to TRBD2. This CDR3 region has 15 residues. Germline loops: CDR1 KGHSH, CDR2 LQKENI. Trimming removed 4 bases from V and 4 bases from J; junction bases left unmatched: 5. Here the CDR3 reads CASSRTSGNADTQYF. CDR3 nucleotides: TGTGCCAGCTCACGCACTAGCGGGAACGCAGATACGCAGTATTTT.

J is TRBJ1-1 and V is TRBV6-1; 8 bases align to TRBD1. The length of the CDR3 is 16 residues. After removal of 4 bases from V and 1 base from J, the junction contained 8 bases not matched to a gene. Germline CDR1 is MNHNS and CDR2 is SASEGT. CDR3 DNA sequence: TGTGCCAGCAGTGGCTACGGACAGGGCCGGAACACTGAAGCTTTCTTT. Translating it yields CASSGYGQGRNTEAFF.

The J gene is TRBJ2-7, the V gene TRBV7-8; 8 bases agree with TRBD1. CDR1 SGHVS and CDR2 FQNEAQ come from the germline V gene. The J segment lost 5 bases and the V segment lost 4 bases, leaving 10 bases of the junction unmatched. The CDR3 has 15 amino acids. The CDR3 reads CASSYRRGRDDEQYF. Here the CDR3 DNA reads TGTGCCAGCAGCTATCGCAGGGGGCGGGACGACGAGCAGTACTTC.

The chain carries TRBV11-1 and TRBJ2-6, with D possibly being TRBD1 (5 bases). This CDR3 has 17 residues. Trimming took 1 base from V and 4 from J, leaving 14 bases between them. Germline V gene data show CDR1 as SGHAT and CDR2 as FQDESV (reference sequence). As DNA, the CDR3 is TGTGCCAGCAGCTTAGGGCAGGGTAATTCCGGGGCCAACGTCCTGACTTTC. This encodes CASSLGQGNSGANVLTF.

The V call is TRBV29-1, the J call TRBJ2-1, with D unclear. V lost 2 bases and J 7 bases, leaving 9 bases between the germline ends. CDR3 length: 12 amino acids. Germline V lookup: CDR1 SQVTM, CDR2 ANQGSEA. The CDR3 DNA reads as TGCAGCGTTGAACTCAACAAGAATGAGCAGTTCTTC. Amino acid sequence: CSVELNKNEQFF.

This clone has more than one count but fewer than ten. The V gene is TRBV5-1, the J gene TRBJ2-5; 10 nucleotides line up with TRBD2. CDR1 SGHRS and CDR2 YFSETQ come from the germline V gene. This CDR3 has 16 residues. The V and J ends lost 4 bases and 3 bases, in that order; junction bases with no gene match: 9. The CDR3 sequence is CASSLSSGTSEETQYF. CDR3 coding DNA: TGCGCCAGCAGCCTTTCCTCCGGGACTAGCGAAGAGACCCAGTACTTC. Using reference TRBV5-1 and TRBJ2-5 for the parts outside the CDR3, the full variable domain is KAGVTQTPRYLIKTRGQQVTLSCSPISGHRSVSWYQQTPGQGLQFLFEYFSETQRNKGNFPGRFSGRQFSNSRSEMNVSTLELGDSALYLCASSLSSGTSEETQYFGPGTRLLVL.

V gene TRBV7-2 combines with J gene TRBJ2-7, with TRBD2 matching 7 bases. The length of the CDR3 is 14 residues. V shed 6 bases and J 2 bases; nucleotides not matched to a gene: 7. Germline loops: CDR1 SGHTA, CDR2 FQGNSA. The CDR3 nucleotides read TGTGCCAGCAGACGTAGCGGGTCCGCCTACGAGCAGTACTTC. The encoded protein is CASRRSGSAYEQYF.

This clone was seen a few times. The V and J genes are TRBV2 and TRBJ2-2, with TRBD1 matching over 10 bases. Germline assignment: CDR1 SNHLY and CDR2 FYNNEI. The length of the CDR3 is 13 residues. With 8 bases clipped from V and 6 bases from J, the junction kept 3 bases outside the gene matches. The CDR3 is CASSGTGAGELFF. The CDR3 DNA reads TGTGCCAGCTCCGGGACAGGGGCCGGGGAGCTGTTTTTT. Looking up the rest from reference TRBV2 and TRBJ2-2 gives the full variable domain: EPEVTQTPSHQVTQMGQEVILRCVPISNHLYFYWYRQILGQKVEFLVSFYNNEISEKSEIFDDQFSVERPDGSNFTLKIRSTKLEDSAMYFCASSGTGAGELFFGEGSRLTVL.

The J gene is TRBJ2-1, the V gene TRBV18, with 10 bases that match TRBD2. CDR3 size: 14 residues. Germline values: CDR1 KGHSH, CDR2 LQKENI. V lost 1 base and J lost 9; bases outside the gene matches: 3. CDR3: CASSPQREGPEQFF. Written as DNA, the CDR3 is TGTGCCAGCTCACCACAGCGGGAGGGCCCTGAGCAGTTCTTC.

The chain couples TRBV5-6 to TRBJ1-4; 7 nucleotides align to TRBD1. The junction had 3 bases not matched to a gene; V was cut back by 0 bases and J by 7 bases. The CDR3 has 14 amino acids. The germline V gene has CDR1 SGHDT and CDR2 YYEEEE. The CDR3 here is CASSLVQGSEKLFF. The CDR3 DNA is TGTGCCAGCAGCTTGGTACAGGGGAGTGAAAAACTGTTTTTT.

The sample holds one count of this clone. This chain uses TRBV6-5 with TRBJ2-7; D is possibly TRBD1 (5 bases). V dropped 2 bases and J dropped 2 bases, with 13 bases sitting between them. The CDR3 has 15 residues. Germline CDR1 and CDR2: MNHEY and SVGAGI. The CDR3 here is CASSYLQGNPYEQYF. CDR3 nucleotide sequence: TGTGCCAGCAGTTACCTTCAGGGAAACCCCTACGAGCAGTACTTC.

This clone was detected only once. The chain employs TRBV5-1 and TRBJ1-1, with 10 bases that match TRBD1. Looked up from germline, CDR1 is SGHRS and CDR2 is YFSETQ. V shed 4 bases, J shed 4 bases, and the junction held 7 bases outside the gene matches. This CDR3 has 15 residues. The CDR3 protein is CASSTDRGRFTEAFF. CDR3 DNA sequence: TGCGCCAGCAGCACGGACAGGGGGAGATTCACTGAAGCTTTCTTT.

This clone has just a few counts. V gene TRBV30 combines with J gene TRBJ1-1, with D unclear. Germline CDR1 GTSNPN, CDR2 SVGIG (reference sequence). The V gene lost 7 bases and the J gene lost 5 bases, with 14 bases spanning the gap. This CDR3 comprises 12 residues. CDR3 coding DNA: TGTGCCTCGCGGTATTTAGATACTGAAGCTTTCTTT. Translated, it gives CASRYLDTEAFF.

The chain is built from TRBV7-3 and TRBJ2-3, with 12 nucleotides matching TRBD2. The V segment lost 2 bases and the J segment 6 bases; nucleotides outside the gene matches: 6. The CDR3 consists of 16 residues. CDR1 and CDR2 from the germline V gene are SGHTA and FQGTGA. In DNA form, the CDR3 reads TGTGCCAGCAGCTTAGGAACTAGCGGGAGGCGTGATACGCAGTATTTT. The encoded protein is CASSLGTSGRRDTQYF. The whole variable domain, filled in from reference TRBV7-3 and TRBJ2-3, reads GAGVSQTPSNKVTEKGKYVELRCDPISGHTALYWYRQSLGQGPEFLIYFQGTGAADDSGLPNDRFFAVRPEGSVSTLKIQRTERGDSAVYLCASSLGTSGRRDTQYFGPGTRLTVL.

The J gene is TRBJ2-5, the V gene TRBV28, with 8 bases matching TRBD2. Trimming removed 7 bases from V and 5 bases from J; junction bases left unmatched: 12. The CDR3 has 15 residues. The germline CDR1 and CDR2 sequences are MDHEN and SYDVKM. The CDR3 DNA is TGTGCCAGCACTCTTTCCGGGACTAGGTGGGAGACCCAGTACTTC. It translates to CASTLSGTRWETQYF. The entire variable domain, with the rest obtained from reference TRBV28 and TRBJ2-5, is as follows: DVKVTQSSRYLVKRTGEKVFLECVQDMDHENMFWYRQDPGLGLRLIYFSYDVKMKEKGDIPEGYSVSREKKERFSLILESASTNQTSMYLCASTLSGTRWETQYFGPGTRLLVL.

The chain recombines TRBV28 with TRBJ1-1; D might be TRBD1 (6 bases). This CDR3 is built from 16 residues. CDR1 and CDR2 (germline): MDHEN, SYDVKM. V shed 3 bases and J shed 3 bases, with 17 bases lying between them. The CDR3 protein is CASSLLGGGRDTEAFF. The CDR3 region has the DNA TGTGCCAGCAGTTTGCTTGGCGGGGGGCGGGACACTGAAGCTTTCTTT.

Concerning this clone: It is unclear where the CDR3 begins or ends on the DNA, so no DNA is shown, and the CDR3 is as TCRdb lists it. CDR3 residues: CASSTSPGTVIYEQYF. The V gene is TRBV5-1, the J gene TRBJ2-5; no DNA check was done on the table's D call, TRBD2. CDR1 and CDR2 from the germline V gene are SGHRS and YFSETQ. The CDR3 numbers 16 amino acids, ends counted.